This TCR beta chain was profiled in a study of cytomegalovirus exposure and HLA in healthy donors. Amplification used 60 Vbeta primers and 13 Jbeta primers. The method was immunoSEQ multiplex PCR; TCRdb's version includes in-frame clones alone and lacks a portion of them. The table includes 120,000 or so clones, about four fifths detected once. About this clone: The target antigen is unknown.

Study-wide findings and caveats: DRB1 showed the most TCR associations and HLA-C the fewest in a later analysis, as rates varied by HLA locus. What a later analysis reportedly showed was that an Asian-associated ancestry cluster had fewer N-insertions than the roughly 720-donor mean. A later analysis appeared to link common viral pathogens to several of the most significant clusters.

Germline assignment: CDR1 LGHNA and CDR2 YSLEER. Trimming took 0 bases from V and 6 from J, leaving 11 bases between them. The CDR3 runs to 14 residues. This sequence originates from a woman aged 40 to 50 in good health and CMV-seropositive. The rearrangement links TRBV4-3 to TRBJ1-1; D is perhaps TRBD1 (5 bases). Sequenced: PBMCs. The CDR3 DNA follows: TGCGCCAGCAGCCAAGATGGCGGAGGGGCTGAAGCTTTCTTT. Translated, it gives CASSQDGGGAEAFF.